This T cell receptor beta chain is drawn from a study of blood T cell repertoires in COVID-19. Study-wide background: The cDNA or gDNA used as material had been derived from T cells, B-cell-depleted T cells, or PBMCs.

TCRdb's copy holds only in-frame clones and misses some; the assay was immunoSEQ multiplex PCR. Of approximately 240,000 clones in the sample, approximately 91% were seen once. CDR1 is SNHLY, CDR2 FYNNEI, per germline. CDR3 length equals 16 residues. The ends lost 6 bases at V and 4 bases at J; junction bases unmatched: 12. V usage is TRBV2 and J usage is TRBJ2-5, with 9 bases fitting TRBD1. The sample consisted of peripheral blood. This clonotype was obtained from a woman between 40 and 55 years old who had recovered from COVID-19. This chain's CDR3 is CASRFGTGQVRETQYF. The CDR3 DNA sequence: TGTGCCAGCAGGTTCGGGACAGGGCAAGTTCGAGAGACCCAGTACTTC.